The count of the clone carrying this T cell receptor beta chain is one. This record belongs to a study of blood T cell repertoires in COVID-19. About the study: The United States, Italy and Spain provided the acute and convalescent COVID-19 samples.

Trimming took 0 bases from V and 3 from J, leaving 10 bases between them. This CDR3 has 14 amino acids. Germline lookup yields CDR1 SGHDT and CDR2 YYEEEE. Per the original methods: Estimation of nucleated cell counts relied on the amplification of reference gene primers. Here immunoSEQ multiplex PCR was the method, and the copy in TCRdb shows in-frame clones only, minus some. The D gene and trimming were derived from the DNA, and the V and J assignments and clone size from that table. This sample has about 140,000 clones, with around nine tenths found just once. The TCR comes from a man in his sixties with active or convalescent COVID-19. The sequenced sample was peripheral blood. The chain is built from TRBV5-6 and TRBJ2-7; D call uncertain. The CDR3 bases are TGTGCCAGCAGCTTGGGAGGCAGTGGCTACGAGCAGTACTTC. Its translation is CASSLGGSGYEQYF.